Following are 30 T cell receptor beta chains from one sample sequenced in a study of T cells after yellow fever vaccination (dated by TCRdb to between 2018 and 2020). The library was generated by 5' RACE. The sample was run on an Illumina HiSeq 2500. TCRdb's own reprocessing of the public reads used fastp at Q25 and MiXCR and kept productive beta chains. Each entry is one CDR3 protein sequence, shown with its most common DNA and genes. A total of around 180,000 distinct CDR3 sequences appear in this sample, approximately 6.2% of them only once. About 2.7% of the sample comes from the top ten. The treatment or condition label corresponds to: live attenuated yellow fever vaccine strain. The sample was CD4+ T cells sorted from PBMCs, taken on the day of the first yellow fever vaccination. The receptors stem from a man aged 18 to 29 who received the YFV17D yellow fever vaccine.

This clonotype was recorded at least ten times. The chain carries TRBV7-9 and TRBJ1-1, with D maybe TRBD1 (5 bases). The CDR3 spans 13 residues. The V gene's germline CDR1 is SEHNR and CDR2 FQNEAQ (reference sequence). V was cut by 7 bases and J by 7 bases, with 16 bases left in between. The CDR3 bases are TGTGCCAGCAACTGGGGGTCGGGGGGTGAAGCTTTCTTT. Protein: CASNWGSGGEAFF.

This clonotype showed up just a few times. The rearrangement links TRBV5-1 to TRBJ1-3; tentatively, D is TRBD1 (5 bases). V lost 6 bases and J lost 3, with 10 bases in between. Germline-derived CDR1 and CDR2 are SGHRS and YFSETQ. The CDR3 has 13 amino acids. The CDR3 DNA reads TGCGCCAGCACCAGGGAACGTGGAAACACCATATATTTT. Amino acids: CASTRERGNTIYF. The variable domain in full, with the rest retrieved from reference TRBV5-1 and TRBJ1-3, is KAGVTQTPRYLIKTRGQQVTLSCSPISGHRSVSWYQQTPGQGLQFLFEYFSETQRNKGNFPGRFSGRQFSNSRSEMNVSTLELGDSALYLCASTRERGNTIYFGEGSWLTVV.

This chain links TRBV7-2 with TRBJ2-1; D ambiguous. V dropped 5 bases and J dropped 1 base, with 15 bases sitting between them. Germline assignment: CDR1 SGHTA and CDR2 FQGNSA. This CDR3 has 16 residues. The CDR3 spells CASSQEWGRSYNEQFF. The CDR3 DNA reads TGTGCCAGCAGCCAAGAGTGGGGTAGGTCCTACAATGAGCAGTTCTTC.

This clonotype occurred many times. The chain couples TRBV7-6 to TRBJ2-5; D remains ambiguous. The V and J ends lost 0 bases and 1 base respectively, with 9 bases between them. Germline V gene lookup returns CDR1 SGHVS and CDR2 FNYEAQ. The CDR3 contains 15 residues. The CDR3, as DNA: TGTGCCAGCAGCTTAGCGCAAGGTAGCCAAGAGACCCAGTACTTC. It is translated as CASSLAQGSQETQYF.

Many counts were recorded for this clonotype. This chain uses TRBV5-1 with TRBJ2-1; perhaps TRBD1 as D (5 bases). Between the trimmed V and J ends, which lost 4 bases and 4 bases, there was a span of 12 bases. Germline CDR1 and CDR2: SGHRS and YFSETQ. The CDR3 is 14 amino acids. CDR3 in DNA: TGCGCCAGCAGCCCAGGGATACAGTACAATGAGCAGTTCTTC. The encoded protein is CASSPGIQYNEQFF.

Many counts were recorded for this clonotype. The chain links TRBV2 to TRBJ2-1; 10 bases fit TRBD2. Germline values: CDR1 SNHLY, CDR2 FYNNEI. The CDR3 has 15 residues. Trimming cost V 6 bases and J 2 bases; bases outside gene matches: 4. As DNA, the CDR3 is TGTGCCAGCAGAGCAACTAGCGGGACCTACAATGAGCAGTTCTTC. The encoded protein is CASRATSGTYNEQFF.

Many counts were recorded for this clonotype. The rearrangement uses TRBV29-1 and TRBJ1-2, with D perhaps TRBD1 (5 bases). The length of the CDR3 is 12 residues. V lost 5 bases and J 8 bases, leaving 15 bases between the germline ends. CDR1 is SQVTM and CDR2 is ANQGSEA in the germline V gene. CDR3 residues: CSVRVSEGGYTF. CDR3 nucleotides: TGCAGCGTTAGAGTGTCAGAGGGGGGCTACACCTTC.

V gene TRBV7-2 combines with J gene TRBJ1-5, with 7 bases that match TRBD1. The length of the CDR3 is 17 residues. J gave up 3 bases and V 1 base, and 9 bases lay outside the gene matches. CDR1 SGHTA and CDR2 FQGNSA come from the germline V gene. The chain's CDR3 is CASSLGFRQGLNQPQHF. The CDR3 region has the DNA TGTGCCAGCAGCTTAGGTTTTCGACAGGGACTCAATCAGCCCCAGCATTTT.

This clonotype was observed a few times. The rearrangement links TRBV6-5 to TRBJ1-2, with D tentatively TRBD1 (5 bases). Trimming stripped 2 bases from V and 6 bases from J, with 10 bases between. The V gene's germline CDR1 is MNHEY and CDR2 SVGAGI. The CDR3 is 13 amino acids. The CDR3 protein is CASSYQGWDGYTF. For the CDR3, the DNA is TGTGCCAGCAGTTACCAGGGATGGGATGGCTACACCTTC.

This clonotype was counted many times. The genes are TRBV4-3 and TRBJ2-3; TRBD1 matches 7 bases. Germline V CDR1 and CDR2: LGHNA, YSLEER. The V segment lost 0 bases and the J segment 4 bases; nucleotides outside the gene matches: 7. The CDR3 loop spans 16 amino acids. The CDR3 DNA reads as TGCGCCAGCAGCCAAGAGGGCGCTACAGGGGCAGATACGCAGTATTTT. It specifies CASSQEGATGADTQYF.

The chain has TRBV27 and TRBJ2-3, with 8 bases aligning to TRBD1. Trimming took 5 bases from V and 1 from J; bases not matched to a gene: 8. The CDR3 has 16 residues. Germline V gene data show CDR1 as MNHEY and CDR2 as SMNVEV (reference sequence). This CDR3 reads CASSPDRGQGTDTQYF. The CDR3 region has the DNA TGTGCCAGCAGTCCCGACAGGGGACAGGGCACAGATACGCAGTATTTT.

The CDR3 loop reads CASSQDVQGQYGYTF. The CDR3 nucleotides are TGTGCCAGCAGCCAAGATGTACAGGGGCAGTACGGCTACACCTTC. J is TRBJ1-2 and V is TRBV4-2; 7 positions agree with TRBD1. Per germline, CDR1 LGHNA and CDR2 YNFKEQ. The CDR3 has 15 residues. The V and J ends lost 0 bases and 8 bases, in that order; junction bases with no gene match: 9.

This clonotype appeared many times. The gene calls are TRBV6-5 and TRBJ2-5, with 7 bases matching TRBD2. The CDR3 is 14 amino acids. Germline V gene data show CDR1 as MNHEY and CDR2 as SVGAGI. V dropped 6 bases and J dropped 5; count of bases not matched to a gene: 9. DNA of the CDR3: TGTGCCAGCAGCCGACTAGCAGGGCAGGAGACCCAGTACTTC. It codes for CASSRLAGQETQYF.

This clonotype came up a few times. This chain connects TRBV20-1 to TRBJ2-3; TRBD1 agrees at 8 bases. The CDR3 is 15 residues long. J lost 9 bases, V lost 2 bases, and 13 bases had no gene match. The germline V gene has CDR1 DFQATT and CDR2 SNEGSKA (reference sequence). CDR3 sequence (DNA): TGCAGTGCTAGACCGGACAGGGTAGCCGTCGGCACGCAGTATTTT. It yields the protein CSARPDRVAVGTQYF.

This clonotype was detected many times. This chain uses TRBV19 with TRBJ2-1; D possibly uses TRBD1 or TRBD2 (5 bases each). The germline CDR1 and CDR2 sequences are LNHDA and SQIVND (reference sequence). The CDR3 contains 13 residues. V lost 5 bases and J lost 8, with 13 bases in between. CDR3 sequence (DNA): TGTGCCAGTAGTCCGGGGCGTAGCTATGAGCAGTTCTTC. As protein: CASSPGRSYEQFF.

In its sample, this clonotype was seen many times. The CDR3 DNA reads TGCAGTGCTAGAGGGGGAACAGGGGGCGGCTACGAGCAGTACGTC. It encodes CSARGGTGGGYEQYV. The genes are TRBV20-1 and TRBJ2-7; TRBD1 agrees at 9 bases. J was trimmed by 3 bases and V by 1 base; bases with no gene match: 7. This CDR3 has 15 amino acids. The germline V gene has CDR1 DFQATT and CDR2 SNEGSKA (reference sequence).

This clonotype showed up just a few times. The chain is built from TRBV7-2 and TRBJ1-2, with 7 bases matching TRBD1. V was pared by 5 bases and J by 6 bases, with 6 bases of the junction left unmatched. The CDR3 contains 13 residues. Germline loops: CDR1 SGHTA, CDR2 FQGNSA. The CDR3 here is CASSPNDRDGYTF. CDR3 DNA sequence: TGTGCCAGCAGCCCGAACGACAGGGATGGCTACACCTTC.

This clonotype was recorded many times. The chain is built from TRBV7-2 and TRBJ2-2; 7 nucleotides agree with TRBD1. CDR1 and CDR2 from the germline V gene are SGHTA and FQGNSA. The J segment lost 6 bases and the V segment lost 3 bases, leaving 1 base of the junction unmatched. The CDR3 consists of 13 residues. The CDR3 DNA sequence: TGTGCCAGCAGCTTTGGACAGGCCGGGGAGCTGTTTTTT. Translation gives CASSFGQAGELFF.

The genes are TRBV18 and TRBJ2-5; D might be TRBD1 (6 bases). The CDR3 runs to 15 residues. Germline-derived CDR1 and CDR2 are KGHSH and LQKENI. Trimming cost V 3 bases and J 6 bases, with 17 bases left between them. CDR3 region: CASSPTPRQAKTQYF. The CDR3 nucleotides read TGTGCCAGCTCACCTACCCCAAGACAGGCAAAGACCCAGTACTTC.

In its sample, this clonotype was seen a few times. The chain employs TRBV9 and TRBJ2-3; D is perhaps TRBD1 (6 bases). V was cut by 4 bases and J by 1 base, with 13 bases left in between. The CDR3 consists of 15 residues. The germline CDR1 and CDR2 sequences are SGDLS and YYNGEE. CDR3 nucleotides: TGTGCCAGCAGCCCTAGGACAGCGGGCACAGATACGCAGTATTTT. Translated: CASSPRTAGTDTQYF.

This clonotype occurred a few times. This sequence joins TRBV10-3 and TRBJ2-5, with 11 positions matching TRBD2. Germline V lookup: CDR1 ENHRY, CDR2 SYGVKD. V trimming: 11 bases; J trimming: 2 bases; junction bases outside the gene matches: 7. The CDR3 runs 14 residues. CDR3 nucleotide sequence: TGTGCCGCCGGACTAGCGGGTTCTCAAGAGACCCAGTACTTC. As protein: CAAGLAGSQETQYF.

The gene calls are TRBV30 and TRBJ1-5; 9 positions match TRBD1. The germline V gene encodes CDR1 GTSNPN and CDR2 SVGIG (reference sequence). The CDR3 covers 13 residues. The J segment lost 8 bases and the V segment lost 6 bases, leaving 8 bases of the junction unmatched. The CDR3 region has the DNA TGTGCCTGTCGGACAGGGGTCAAGGAGCCCCAGCATTTT. This encodes CACRTGVKEPQHF.

On this clonotype: At one boundary the junction diverges from the germline segment, which might be a read error. The chain employs TRBV5-1 and TRBJ2-3, with D unclear. The germline V gene encodes CDR1 SGHRS and CDR2 YFSETQ. The CDR3 is 18 amino acids. The CDR3 DNA reads as TGCACCAGCAGCTTGGTTTACGGTGCCAGCCGATCCACAGATACGCAGTATTTT. This encodes CTSSLVYGASRSTDTQYF.

This clonotype was seen ten or more times. The gene calls are TRBV5-1 and TRBJ2-5, with 12 positions matching TRBD1. CDR3 length: 16 amino acids. Losses at the gene ends were 3 bases for V and 4 bases for J; bases not matched to a gene: 7. Per germline, CDR1 SGHRS and CDR2 YFSETQ. CDR3 coding DNA: TGCGCCAGCAGCTACACCGGGACAGGGGGCCCAGAGACCCAGTACTTC. It yields the protein CASSYTGTGGPETQYF. The complete variable domain, with remaining parts taken from reference TRBV5-1 and TRBJ2-5, reads KAGVTQTPRYLIKTRGQQVTLSCSPISGHRSVSWYQQTPGQGLQFLFEYFSETQRNKGNFPGRFSGRQFSNSRSEMNVSTLELGDSALYLCASSYTGTGGPETQYFGPGTRLLVL.

This clonotype has only a few counts. The chain joins TRBV5-1 to TRBJ1-1; D call uncertain. Germline V lookup: CDR1 SGHRS, CDR2 YFSETQ. Trimming cost V 4 bases and J 1 base, with 14 bases left between them. This CDR3 has 15 amino acids. CDR3 in DNA: TGCGCCAGCAGCACCGGGTCGGCCGCGAACACTGAAGCTTTCTTT. This translates into CASSTGSAANTEAFF.

Many counts were recorded for this clonotype. This sequence joins TRBV4-2 and TRBJ1-1; weak D call: TRBD1 (5 bases). V lost 2 bases and J lost 6, with 22 bases in between. Germline V CDR1 and CDR2: LGHNA, YNFKEQ. There are 17 residues in the CDR3. The CDR3 is CASSQSLQGGRAAEAFF. As DNA, the CDR3 is TGTGCCAGCAGCCAAAGTCTCCAGGGAGGGCGGGCCGCTGAAGCTTTCTTT.

This clonotype came up a few times. The J gene is TRBJ1-2, the V gene TRBV5-6; TRBD1 might be the D (6 bases). This CDR3 comprises 14 residues. Germline-derived CDR1 and CDR2 are SGHDT and YYEEEE. V lost 6 bases and J lost 4, with 16 bases in between. CDR3 coding DNA: TGTGCCAGCACCTCGGACAGCCTGATCTATGGCTACACCTTC. Its translation: CASTSDSLIYGYTF.

In regard to this clonotype: Its ends do not fully match the called genes, so a read error is possible. V and J are TRBV4-1 and TRBJ2-5; tentatively, D is TRBD1 or TRBD2 (6 bases each). The CDR3 has 14 residues. Germline lookup yields CDR1 MGHRA and CDR2 YSYEKL. The CDR3 here is CASSAGGLQETQYF. In DNA form, the CDR3 reads TGTGCCAGCAGCGCCGGGGGCCTCCAAGAGACCCAGTACTTC.

This clonotype showed up many times. CDR3 amino acids: CASTLGGFNNEQFF. The CDR3 bases are TGTGCCAGTACCCTGGGCGGTTTTAACAATGAGCAGTTCTTC. This chain connects TRBV19 to TRBJ2-1; D ambiguous. Trimming removed 7 bases from V and 5 bases from J, with 15 bases in between. CDR3 length: 14 amino acids. Germline values: CDR1 LNHDA, CDR2 SQIVND (reference sequence).

This chain joins TRBV6-2 or TRBV6-3 and TRBJ2-7, with D perhaps TRBD2 (5 bases). V lost 2 bases and J 3 bases, leaving 20 bases between the germline ends. The CDR3 consists of 17 residues. Germline CDR1 reads MNHEY; CDR2 reads SVGEGT. The CDR3 is CASSYDIGGLLVYEQYF. The CDR3 DNA is TGTGCCAGCAGTTACGACATCGGCGGGCTGCTAGTCTACGAGCAGTACTTC.